The entry that follows covers one TCR beta chain sequence. What it binds is not known. The entry originates in a study of PD-1 blockade in classical Hodgkin lymphoma. Study results and caveats: The drivers behind the repertoire differences, possibly disease activity or prior therapy, remain undefined. According to reports, newly diagnosed patients had lower baseline TCR diversity than healthy donors, and relapsed/refractory patients had lower baseline TCR diversity still.

The assay was immunoSEQ multiplex PCR, and TCRdb's table has in-frame clones only and misses some. The sample consists of more than 12,000 clones, 91% of them appearing once. Stated time point: newly diagnosed, previously untreated cHL patient sample. CD8+ T cell isolation from thawed PBMCs was performed by magnetic negative selection. Newly diagnosed, untreated classical Hodgkin lymphoma PBMCs provided comparison. The germline CDR1 and CDR2 sequences are SGDLS and YYNGEE. With 0 bases removed from V and 0 bases from J, the gap between germline ends came to 7 bases. CDR3 length equals 14 residues. The sequencing input was CD8+ T cells from blood. This chain joins TRBV9 and TRBJ2-7; D ambiguous. The receptor comes from a human donor with classical Hodgkin lymphoma. The CDR3 DNA follows: TGTGCCAGCAGCGTAGTCGAAAGCTCCTACGAGCAGTACTTC. Protein sequence: CASSVVESSYEQYF. Using reference TRBV9 and TRBJ2-7 for the parts outside the CDR3, the full variable domain is DSGVTQTPKHLITATGQRVTLRCSPRSGDLSVYWYQQSLDQGLQFLIQYYNGEERAKGNILERFSAQQFPDLHSELNLSSLELGDSALYFCASSVVESSYEQYFGPGTRLTVT.